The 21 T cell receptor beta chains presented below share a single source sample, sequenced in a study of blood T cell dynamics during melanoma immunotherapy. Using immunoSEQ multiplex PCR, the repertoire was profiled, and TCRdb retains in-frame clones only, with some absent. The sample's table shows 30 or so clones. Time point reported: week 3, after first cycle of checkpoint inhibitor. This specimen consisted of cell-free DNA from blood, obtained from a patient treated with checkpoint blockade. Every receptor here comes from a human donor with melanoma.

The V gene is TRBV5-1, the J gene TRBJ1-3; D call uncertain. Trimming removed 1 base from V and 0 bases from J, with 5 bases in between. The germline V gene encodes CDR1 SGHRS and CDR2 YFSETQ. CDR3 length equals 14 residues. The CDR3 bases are TGCGCCAGCAGCTTGACAGCCTCTGGAAACACCATATATTTT. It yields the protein CASSLTASGNTIYF.

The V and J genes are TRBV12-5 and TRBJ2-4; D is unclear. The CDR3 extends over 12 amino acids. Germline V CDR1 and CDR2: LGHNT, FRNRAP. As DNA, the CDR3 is TGTGCGTACTGGCAGGCTAAAAACATTCAGTACTTC. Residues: CAYWQAKNIQYF.

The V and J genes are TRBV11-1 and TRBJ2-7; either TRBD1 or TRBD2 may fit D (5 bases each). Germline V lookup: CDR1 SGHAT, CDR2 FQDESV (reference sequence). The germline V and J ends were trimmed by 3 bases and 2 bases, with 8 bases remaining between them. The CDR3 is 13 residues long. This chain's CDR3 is CASSFGTAYEQYF. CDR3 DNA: TGTGCCAGCAGCTTTGGGACGGCCTACGAGCAGTACTTC. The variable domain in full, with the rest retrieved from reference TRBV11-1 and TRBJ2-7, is EAEVAQSPRYKITEKSQAVAFWCDPISGHATLYWYRQILGQGPELLVQFQDESVVDDSQLPKDRFSAERLKGVDSTLKIQPAELGDSAMYLCASSFGTAYEQYFGPGTRLTVT.

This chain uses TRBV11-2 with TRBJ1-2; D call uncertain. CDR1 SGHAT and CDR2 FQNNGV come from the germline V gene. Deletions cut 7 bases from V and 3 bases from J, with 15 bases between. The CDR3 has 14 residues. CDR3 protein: CASKPRGSDYGYTF. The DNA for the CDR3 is TGTGCCAGCAAGCCGCGAGGGAGCGACTATGGCTACACCTTC.

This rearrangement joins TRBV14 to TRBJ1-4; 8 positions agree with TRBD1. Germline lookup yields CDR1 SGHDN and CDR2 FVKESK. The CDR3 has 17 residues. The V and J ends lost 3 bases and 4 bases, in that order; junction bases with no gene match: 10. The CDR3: CASSHYRGSIGNEKLFF. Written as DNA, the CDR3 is TGTGCCAGCAGCCACTACAGGGGGTCGATCGGTAATGAAAAACTGTTTTTT.

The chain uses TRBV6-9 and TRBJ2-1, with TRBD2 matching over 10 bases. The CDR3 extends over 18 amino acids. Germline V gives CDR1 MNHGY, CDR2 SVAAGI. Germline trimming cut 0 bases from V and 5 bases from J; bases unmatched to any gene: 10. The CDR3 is CASSYSSSGGPYNNEQFF. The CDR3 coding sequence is TGTGCCAGCAGTTATTCGAGTAGCGGGGGGCCTTACAACAATGAGCAGTTCTTC.

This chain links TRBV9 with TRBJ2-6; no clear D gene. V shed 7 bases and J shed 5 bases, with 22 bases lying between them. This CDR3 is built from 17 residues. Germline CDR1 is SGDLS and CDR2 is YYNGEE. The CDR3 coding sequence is TGTGCCAGCCTGATGCGGTACAAACAAAGTCGGGCCAACGTCCTGACTTTC. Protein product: CASLMRYKQSRANVLTF.

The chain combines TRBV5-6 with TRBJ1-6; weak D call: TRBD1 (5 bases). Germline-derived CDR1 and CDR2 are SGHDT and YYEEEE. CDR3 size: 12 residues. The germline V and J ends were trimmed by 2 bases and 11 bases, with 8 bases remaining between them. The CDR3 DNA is TGTGCCAGCAGCTTAAGAGGGGCACCCCTCCACTTT. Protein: CASSLRGAPLHF.

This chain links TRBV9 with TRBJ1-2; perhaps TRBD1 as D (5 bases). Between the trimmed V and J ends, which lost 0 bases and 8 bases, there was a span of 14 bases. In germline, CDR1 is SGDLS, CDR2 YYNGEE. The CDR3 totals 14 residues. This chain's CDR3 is CASSVGRAFEGYTF. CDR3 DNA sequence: TGTGCCAGCAGCGTAGGCAGGGCGTTCGAGGGCTACACCTTC.

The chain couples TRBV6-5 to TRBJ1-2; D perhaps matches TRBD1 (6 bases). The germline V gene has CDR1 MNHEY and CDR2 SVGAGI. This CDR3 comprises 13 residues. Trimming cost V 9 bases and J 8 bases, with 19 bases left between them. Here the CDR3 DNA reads TGTGCCAGTCAACAGGGCAGTAGGGGCGGCTACACCTTC. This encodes CASQQGSRGGYTF.

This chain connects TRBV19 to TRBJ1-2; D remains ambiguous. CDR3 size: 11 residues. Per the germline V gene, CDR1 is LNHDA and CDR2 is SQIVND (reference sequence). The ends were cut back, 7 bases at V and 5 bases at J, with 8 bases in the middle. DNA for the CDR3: TGTGCCAGTAACTCCGGGTATGGCTACACCTTC. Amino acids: CASNSGYGYTF.

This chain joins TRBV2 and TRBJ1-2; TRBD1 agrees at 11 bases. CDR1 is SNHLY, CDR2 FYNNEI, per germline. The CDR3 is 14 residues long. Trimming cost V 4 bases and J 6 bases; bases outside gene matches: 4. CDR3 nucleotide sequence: TGTGCCAGCAGTGCCTGGACAGGGGGCAATGGCTACACCTTC. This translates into CASSAWTGGNGYTF. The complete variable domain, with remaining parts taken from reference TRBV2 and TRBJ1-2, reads EPEVTQTPSHQVTQMGQEVILRCVPISNHLYFYWYRQILGQKVEFLVSFYNNEISEKSEIFDDQFSVERPDGSNFTLKIRSTKLEDSAMYFCASSAWTGGNGYTFGSGTRLTVV.

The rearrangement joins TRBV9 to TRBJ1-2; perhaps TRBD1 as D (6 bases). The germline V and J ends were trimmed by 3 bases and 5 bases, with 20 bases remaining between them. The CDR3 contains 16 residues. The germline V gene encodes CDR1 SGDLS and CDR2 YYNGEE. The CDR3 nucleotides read TGTGCCAGCAGCGCGAGACCGGACAGTTTTTCGTATGGCTACACCTTC. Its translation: CASSARPDSFSYGYTF.

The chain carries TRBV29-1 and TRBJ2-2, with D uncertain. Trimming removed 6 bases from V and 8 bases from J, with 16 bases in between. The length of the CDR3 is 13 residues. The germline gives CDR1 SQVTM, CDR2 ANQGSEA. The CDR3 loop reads CSVFGPLGGELFF. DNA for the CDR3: TGCAGCGTCTTCGGTCCTCTCGGGGGGGAGCTGTTTTTT.

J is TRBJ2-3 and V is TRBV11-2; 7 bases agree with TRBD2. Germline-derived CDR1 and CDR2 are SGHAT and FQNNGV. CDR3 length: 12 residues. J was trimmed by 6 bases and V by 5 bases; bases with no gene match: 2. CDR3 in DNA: TGTGCCAGCAGCCGGGAGGCGGATACGCAGTATTTT. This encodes CASSREADTQYF.

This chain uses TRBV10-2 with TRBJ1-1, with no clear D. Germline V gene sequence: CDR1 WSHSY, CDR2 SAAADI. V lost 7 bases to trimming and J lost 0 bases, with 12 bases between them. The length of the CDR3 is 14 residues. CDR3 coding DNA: TGCGCCAGCACCTTAGACGGAATGAACACTGAAGCTTTCTTT. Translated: CASTLDGMNTEAFF.

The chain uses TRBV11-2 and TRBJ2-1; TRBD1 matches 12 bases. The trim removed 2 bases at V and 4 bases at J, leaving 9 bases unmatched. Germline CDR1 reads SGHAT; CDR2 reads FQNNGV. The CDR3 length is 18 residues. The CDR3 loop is CASSLIYGTGGSYNEQFF. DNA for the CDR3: TGTGCCAGCAGCTTAATTTACGGGACAGGGGGCTCGTACAATGAGCAGTTCTTC.

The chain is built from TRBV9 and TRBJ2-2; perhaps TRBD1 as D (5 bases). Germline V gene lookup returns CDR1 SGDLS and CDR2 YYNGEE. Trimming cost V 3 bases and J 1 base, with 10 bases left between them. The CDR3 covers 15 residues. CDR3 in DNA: TGTGCCAGCAGCGGCGACAGTTTGAACACCGGGGAGCTGTTTTTT. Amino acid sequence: CASSGDSLNTGELFF.

CDR3 bases: TGCGCCAGCAGCCAAGATGCACTCTCTGGGGGCTACACCTTC. Its translation is CASSQDALSGGYTF. The rearrangement joins TRBV4-3 to TRBJ1-2; D is ambiguous. CDR3 length: 14 residues. CDR1 is LGHNA and CDR2 is YSLEER in the germline V gene. V shed 0 bases and J shed 8 bases, with 13 bases lying between them.

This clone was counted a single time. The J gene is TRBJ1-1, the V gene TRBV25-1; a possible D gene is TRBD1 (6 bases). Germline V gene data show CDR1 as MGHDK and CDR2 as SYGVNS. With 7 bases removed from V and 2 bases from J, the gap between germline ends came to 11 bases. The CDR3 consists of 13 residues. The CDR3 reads CASTLGANTEAFF. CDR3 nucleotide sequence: TGTGCCAGCACCCTGGGGGCAAACACTGAAGCTTTCTTT.

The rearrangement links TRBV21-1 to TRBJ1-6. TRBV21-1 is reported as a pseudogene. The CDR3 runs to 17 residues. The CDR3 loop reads CASRGLIATHHNSPLHF. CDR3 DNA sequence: TGTGCCAGCAGAGGATTGATAGCTACACATCATAATTCACCCCTCCACTTT.